This T cell receptor (beta chain) was profiled in a study of regulatory T cells in long-lasting Graves disease (dated by TCRdb to the early 2020s). The study in broad terms: To count as having persistent Graves' disease, a patient had to have received antithyroid drug treatment for over 5 years with TSH receptor autoantibodies remaining persistently positive. A total of about 33 samples underwent TCR sequencing, from some 13 patients with persistent Graves' disease and some 20 patients with newly diagnosed Graves' disease. Persistent Graves' disease patients were compared with newly diagnosed Graves' disease patients by peripheral blood TCR sequencing and RNA sequencing. The study was registered as a clinical trial and conducted in China. Antithyroid drugs had been taken for approximately 10 years on average by persistent Graves' disease patients in the clinical cohort. What the work shows at the level of the full study, not this receptor alone: TRBV28, TRBJ1-2 and TRBJ2-5 were preferentially used in persistent disease, while TRBV20-1 and TRBJ2-1 were favored in newly diagnosed disease. The authors acknowledged the small sample size as a limitation that may reduce accuracy. Only the TCR beta chain was sequenced and analyzed. A larger number of public clonotypes was shared among persistent patients (approximately 2,500) than among newly diagnosed patients (around 870). The study examined only peripheral blood because the primary lesion, thyroid tissue, could not be accessed. Persistent Graves' disease patients showed lower TCR Shannon entropy and fewer highly expanded clones than newly diagnosed patients, suggesting clonal expansion.

There are many counts of this clonotype. Its specific antigen is unknown. Per-nucleotide qualities are absent, and no much larger clonotype sits a single base away. The sample's time point label is to be understood as: persistent/refractory GD, antithyroid drugs over 5 years with positive TRAb. RNA was extracted from PBMCs in TRIzol for both TCR sequencing and RNA sequencing. The diagnosis of Graves' disease was made according to American Thyroid Association guidelines. The patients came from an endocrinology department in Xi'an, China. Each patient gave approximately 10 milliliters of peripheral blood, collected in an EDTA anticoagulant tube. Ficoll Paque Plus density gradient separation was used to isolate PBMCs, and no additional T cell sorting was done. An Agilent 2100 Bioanalyzer and agarose gel were used to check RNA quality, and a NanoDrop 2000 was used to measure RNA concentration. The cysteine opens and the phenylalanine closes a CDR3 of 14 amino acids. Of the read, only the CDR3 DNA is kept; its 42 bases are in frame from base 1. A distance of 17 bases separates the germline ends of V and J, which lose 5 bases and 4 bases respectively. Reading the germline V gene (reference sequence) gives CDR1 DFQATT and CDR2 SNEGSKA.

Libraries were built with multiplex PCR. The listed sequencing device is Illumina HiSeq 4000. CDR3 regions were amplified by Arm-PCR with iRepertoire HTBI primers to construct TCR beta libraries. PCR products were gel purified before sequencing. The authors' analysis ran thus. Gene usage analysis of CDR3 amino acid clonotypes relied on the roughly 58 TRBV and 13 to 15 TRBJ segments identified across samples. COPE and FqMerger were used to merge the filtered high-quality paired reads into contigs. BLAST was used to align contigs to IMGT TRBV, TRBD and TRBJ reference genes, with CDR3 defined following IMGT. Highly expanded clones were defined as clonotypes with a frequency above 0.1%. Repertoire diversity was measured by Shannon entropy, and V-J evenness by the Gini coefficient. Public clonotypes were defined as clonotypes shared by more than one individual. Starting from the raw public reads, TCRdb applied fastp trimming at Q25, assembled clones with MiXCR and retained in-frame beta chains. Rows with one shared CDR3 protein collapse into an entry with the most common genes and DNA. TCRdb's processing, not the authors' own work, is the source of the V and J calls. Counted in this sample were 300,000 or so distinct CDR3 sequences; around 20% of them appeared once. Less than 35% of the sample is in the top ten clones.

This clonotype was obtained from a female donor with Graves disease. The chain is made from TRBV20-1 and TRBJ1-1, with a weak D call of TRBD1 (6 bases match). The specimen was peripheral blood mononuclear cells (PBMCs), collected when the disease was refractory, from a patient treated with antithyroid drugs. The DNA sequence reads TGCAGTGCTGAGAGCTTAGGGGGTTTCACTGAAGCTTTCTTT. Its protein is CSAESLGGFTEAFF.